Listed below are T cell receptor beta chains from one sample, sequenced in a study of T cell responses to AZD1222 COVID-19 vaccine. Profiled with immunoSEQ multiplex PCR; TCRdb holds only in-frame clones, not every one. The sample lists about 140,000 clones; 92% were seen once. Here the sequenced sample was peripheral blood, taken on day 0 of AZD1222 vaccination. The receptors here all came from an adult in good health. The CDR3 runs from the conserved cysteine through the conserved F or W. D genes are given only for firm matches. Not all rows give a size; the values are once, few, many and, for expanded clones, a class.

clone_size j_call v_call d_call cdr3_nt cdr3_aa
NA TRBJ2-1 TRBV10-3 TRBD2 TGTGCCATCAGTGACCAGCATGCGGGAGGGCTGGGTAATGAGCAGTTCTTC CAISDQHAGGLGNEQFF
once TRBJ1-5 TRBV3-1/TRBV3-2 NA TGTGCCAGCAGCCAGGGGGCAGGGAGCAAGCCCCAGCATTTT CASSQGAGSKPQHF
NA TRBJ1-2 TRBV19 NA TGTGCCAGTAGTATTCCGGCACAGCTATATGGCTACACCTTC CASSIPAQLYGYTF
NA TRBJ1-2 TRBV7-8 TRBD1 TGTGCCAGCAGCTTCACAGGGGATCCCACTAACTATGGCTACACCTTC CASSFTGDPTNYGYTF
NA TRBJ2-1 TRBV4-1 NA TGCGCCATCGGACTGGGGCGGGACCTGGGGGACAATGAGCAGTTCTTC CAIGLGRDLGDNEQFF
NA TRBJ2-7 TRBV19 TRBD1 TGTGCCAGTAGTACGGGACAGCTCGAGCAGTACTTC CASSTGQLEQYF
NA TRBJ1-1 TRBV12-5 NA TGTGCTAGTGGTATCACTGAAGCTTTCTTT CASGITEAFF
once TRBJ2-3 TRBV5-1 NA TGCGCCAGCAGCCCCTACCAGGGGTCAGATACGCAGTATTTT CASSPYQGSDTQYF
NA TRBJ2-3 TRBV18 TRBD1 TGTGCCAGCTCTCTCGGACAGGGCTCTAGCACAGATACGCAGTATTTT CASSLGQGSSTDTQYF
NA TRBJ1-1 TRBV29-1 NA TGCAGCGTTGCGATCAGGGCGAACACTGAAGCTTTCTTT CSVAIRANTEAFF
NA TRBJ1-4 TRBV6-5 TRBD1 TGTGCCAGCAGTTCCGTGACAGGGGGCCAAAAACTGTTTTTT CASSSVTGGQKLFF
NA TRBJ2-2 TRBV24-1 NA TGTGCCACCAGTGGAGCCCACACCGGGGAGCTGTTTTTT CATSGAHTGELFF
NA TRBJ2-2 TRBV7-2 NA TGTGCCAGCAGCTGGCCTTTGGGGGGCGCGAACACCGGGGAGCTGTTTTTT CASSWPLGGANTGELFF
once TRBJ1-5 TRBV2 NA TGTGCCAGCAGGGCCGGGGTTAACAATCAGCCCCAGCATTTT CASRAGVNNQPQHF
NA TRBJ2-2 TRBV19 NA TGTGCCAGTAGTCCCCGGACGACCTCCACCGGGGAGCTGTTTTTT CASSPRTTSTGELFF
NA TRBJ2-1 TRBV7-2 NA TGTGCCAGCAGCCCACAAGCCATCCTCTACAATGAGCAGTTCTTC CASSPQAILYNEQFF
NA TRBJ1-4 TRBV5-6 NA TGTGCCAGCAGCTTGACAGGCATCAATGAAAAACTGTTTTTT CASSLTGINEKLFF
NA TRBJ1-4 TRBV19 NA TGTGCCAGTAAGGTGCACGACCGGGAGGAAAAACTGTTTTTT CASKVHDREEKLFF
few TRBJ1-3 TRBV15 NA TGTGCCACCAGCGGGTCATTTGGGGGGAGCTCTGGAAACACCATATATTTT CATSGSFGGSSGNTIYF
NA TRBJ2-2 TRBV5-6 NA TGTGCCAGCCACCTTGCCCAAGCCGGGGAGCTGTTTTTT CASHLAQAGELFF
NA TRBJ1-2 TRBV30 TRBD1 TGTGCCTGGAGTGACGAGACAGGGGGTAACTATGGCTACACCTTC CAWSDETGGNYGYTF
NA TRBJ1-2 TRBV19 NA TGTGCCAGTAGTATAAGCCCCGCTTCGTCCTATGGCTACACCTTC CASSISPASSYGYTF
NA TRBJ2-3 TRBV4-3 NA TGCGCCAGCAGCCAAGATGCGGGAGATACGCAGTATTTT CASSQDAGDTQYF
NA TRBJ1-5 TRBV19 NA TGTGCCAGTAAGAACGGGGGCAATCAGCCCCAGCATTTT CASKNGGNQPQHF
NA TRBJ1-5 TRBV28 TRBD1 TGTGCCAGCAGCCGCAGGAGGGACAGGAATCAGCCCCAGCATTTT CASSRRRDRNQPQHF